The 21 T cell receptor beta chains reported below all come from one sample, sequenced in a study of monozygotic twins with inflammatory bowel disease. TCRdb reprocessed the 5' RACE reads, with one entry per CDR3 protein and no DNA. The listing contains around 99,000 distinct CDR3 sequences. The sample consisted of blood. Source of these receptors: a human donor with ulcerative colitis or Crohn's disease, or a healthy co-twin of an affected twin (not recorded which).

The chain is built from TRBV6-5 and TRBJ1-1; TCRdb's D gene call, TRBD1, goes unchecked for lack of DNA. There are 12 residues in the CDR3. Germline V lookup: CDR1 MNHEY, CDR2 SVGAGI. This CDR3 is CASSPGGPEAFF.

The rearrangement joins TRBV28 to TRBJ1-5; TCRdb's D call of TRBD1 is untestable without DNA. Germline V lookup: CDR1 MDHEN, CDR2 SYDVKM. The CDR3 extends over 15 amino acids. CDR3: CASSLGLGRGQPQHF.

The chain carries TRBV5-1 and TRBJ2-7. The CDR3 spans 14 residues. CDR1 SGHRS and CDR2 YFSETQ come from the germline V gene. The CDR3 is CASSLRQSSYEQYF.

The chain is built from TRBV19 and TRBJ1-1; TCRdb picks TRBD1, but there is no DNA to check that call. Germline CDR1 is LNHDA and CDR2 is SQIVND (reference sequence). There are 14 residues in the CDR3. The CDR3 reads CASRVQGVNTEAFF.

The rearrangement joins TRBV5-1 to TRBJ2-3; absent DNA, TCRdb's TRBD2 call cannot be checked. The CDR3 runs to 12 residues. In germline, CDR1 is SGHRS, CDR2 YFSETQ. This CDR3 is CASSYGLDTQYF. Full variable domain (rest looked up from reference TRBV5-1 and TRBJ2-3): KAGVTQTPRYLIKTRGQQVTLSCSPISGHRSVSWYQQTPGQGLQFLFEYFSETQRNKGNFPGRFSGRQFSNSRSEMNVSTLELGDSALYLCASSYGLDTQYFGPGTRLTVL.

The rearrangement uses TRBV20-1 and TRBJ1-1; TCRdb's D call of TRBD1 is untestable without DNA. The CDR3 length is 15 residues. Germline CDR1 DFQATT, CDR2 SNEGSKA (reference sequence). This CDR3 reads CSARDPGHGDTEAFF.

V gene TRBV15 combines with J gene TRBJ2-1; the D gene TCRdb calls, TRBD1, cannot be checked with no DNA. The CDR3 sequence is 14 residues long. The V gene's germline CDR1 is LNHNV and CDR2 YYDKDF (reference sequence). CDR3 loop: CATRKTRQYNEQFF.

The gene calls are TRBV11-2 and TRBJ2-3; as DNA is missing, the TRBD2 call by TCRdb cannot be tested. The germline V gene has CDR1 SGHAT and CDR2 FQNNGV. CDR3 length: 15 residues. CDR3 loop: CASSWDSGITDTQYF.

The chain links TRBV20-1 to TRBJ1-1; TCRdb picks TRBD1, but there is no DNA to check that call. Germline assignment: CDR1 DFQATT and CDR2 SNEGSKA (reference sequence). The CDR3 runs to 12 residues. CDR3 protein: CSATRAGDEAFF.

CDR3 sequence: CASSIRRTSGSYEQYF. This chain joins TRBV19 and TRBJ2-7; checking the TCRdb D call of TRBD2 is not possible without DNA. This CDR3 has 16 residues. Per germline, CDR1 LNHDA and CDR2 SQIVND (reference sequence).

This chain uses TRBV28 with TRBJ2-1. The CDR3 length is 12 residues. Per the germline V gene, CDR1 is MDHEN and CDR2 is SYDVKM. CDR3 loop: CASTHSYNEQFF.

The rearrangement links TRBV29-1 to TRBJ2-2; absent DNA, TCRdb's TRBD1 call cannot be checked. This CDR3 has 15 amino acids. Germline V gives CDR1 SQVTM, CDR2 ANQGSEA. The CDR3: CSVEDRLRGQRELFF.

The chain joins TRBV20-1 to TRBJ2-7; there is no DNA to check the TCRdb D call of TRBD1. The CDR3 covers 14 residues. Germline CDR1 DFQATT, CDR2 SNEGSKA (reference sequence). CDR3 in amino acids: CSAQTGGQSYEQYF.

The chain uses TRBV7-9 and TRBJ2-1. This CDR3 has 13 residues. Germline assignment: CDR1 SEHNR and CDR2 FQNEAQ (reference sequence). This CDR3 is CASSLISNNEQFF.

The rearrangement links TRBV4-1 to TRBJ1-1. The CDR3 covers 13 residues. Germline-derived CDR1 and CDR2 are MGHRA and YSYEKL. The CDR3 sequence: CATKSLMNTEAFF.

This chain uses TRBV15 with TRBJ2-7; without DNA, the TCRdb call of TRBD1 cannot be checked. This CDR3 is built from 15 residues. CDR1 LNHNV and CDR2 YYDKDF come from the germline V gene (reference sequence). The CDR3 loop is CATSRDVDRADEQYF. The full variable domain, completed using reference TRBV15 and TRBJ2-7, is DAMVIQNPRYQVTQFGKPVTLSCSQTLNHNVMYWYQQKSSQAPKLLFHYYDKDFNNEADTPDNFQSRRPNTSFCFLDIRSPGLGDTAMYLCATSRDVDRADEQYFGPGTRLTVT.

The V and J genes are TRBV15 and TRBJ2-2; TCRdb picks TRBD1, but there is no DNA to check that call. Germline V CDR1 and CDR2: LNHNV, YYDKDF (reference sequence). CDR3 length: 19 amino acids. CDR3 loop: CATSRDRGGQIPNTGELFF.

V gene TRBV20-1 combines with J gene TRBJ1-1. In germline, CDR1 is DFQATT, CDR2 SNEGSKA (reference sequence). CDR3 size: 14 residues. The CDR3 loop reads CSTIPAGPNTEAFF.

The chain combines TRBV12-3 or TRBV12-4 with TRBJ2-2; TCRdb's assignment of TRBD1 cannot be checked, as there is no DNA. The CDR3 has 16 amino acids. The CDR3 loop reads CASSLGRGLNTGELFF.

J is TRBJ2-1 and V is TRBV6-5; TCRdb picks TRBD2, but there is no DNA to check that call. Germline CDR1 MNHEY, CDR2 SVGAGI. The CDR3 totals 18 residues. The CDR3 sequence is CASSYSGFGPSSYNEQFF.

The rearrangement links TRBV9 to TRBJ2-1; the D gene TCRdb calls, TRBD1, cannot be checked with no DNA. Per the germline V gene, CDR1 is SGDLS and CDR2 is YYNGEE. The CDR3 spans 17 residues. CDR3 amino acids: CASSIGLGITWGNEQFF. The entire variable domain, with the rest obtained from reference TRBV9 and TRBJ2-1, is as follows: DSGVTQTPKHLITATGQRVTLRCSPRSGDLSVYWYQQSLDQGLQFLIQYYNGEERAKGNILERFSAQQFPDLHSELNLSSLELGDSALYFCASSIGLGITWGNEQFFGPGTRLTVL.